The 8 T cell receptor beta chains given below trace back to one sample, sequenced in a study of cytomegalovirus exposure and HLA in healthy donors (dated by TCRdb to about 2017). The method behind the library was the immunoSEQ multiplex PCR assay. The multiplex PCR relied on a mix of 60 forward primers for TCR Vbeta segments and 13 reverse primers for TCR Jbeta segments. TCRdb took over this immuneACCESS table, retaining in-frame rearrangements with V and J assigned. Such tables are incomplete; in checked studies, under half of the missing clones stem from an unresolved V gene, and the remainder is unexplained. The sample table records some 150,000 clones; 75% to 85% of these occur just once. The biggest ten clones account for 1.3% to 1.5% of the sample. Sequenced material: PBMCs. The receptors here all came from a middle-aged woman in good health and CMV-seronegative.

The chain recombines TRBV2 with TRBJ1-2, with 7 positions matching TRBD1. J was trimmed by 2 bases and V by 6 bases; bases with no gene match: 3. CDR3 size: 13 residues. Germline V gives CDR1 SNHLY, CDR2 FYNNEI. CDR3 in DNA: TGTGCCAGCAGGCAGGGACAGAACTATGGCTACACCTTC. This encodes CASRQGQNYGYTF.

The chain uses TRBV7-9 and TRBJ1-5; D gene uncertain. In germline, CDR1 is SEHNR, CDR2 FQNEAQ (reference sequence). CDR3 size: 13 residues. V was cut by 1 base and J by 6 bases, with 7 bases left in between. Written as DNA, the CDR3 is TGTGCCAGCAGCTTAGATGTAGTTCAGCCCCAGCATTTT. Translating it yields CASSLDVVQPQHF.

This clone showed up just once. This chain links TRBV4-2 with TRBJ1-3; D ambiguous. Per the germline V gene, CDR1 is LGHNA and CDR2 is YNFKEQ. This CDR3 comprises 15 residues. Deletions cut 4 bases from V and 0 bases from J, with 10 bases between. CDR3 sequence (DNA): TGTGCCAGCAGCCCCTTCAGCGACTCTGGAAACACCATATATTTT. Translating gives CASSPFSDSGNTIYF.

The chain carries TRBV7-2 and TRBJ1-1; 7 bases are shared with TRBD1. Trimming took 5 bases from V and 4 from J; bases not matched to a gene: 4. Germline values: CDR1 SGHTA, CDR2 FQGNSA. The CDR3 spans 13 residues. The CDR3 here is CASSARQGTEAFF. In nucleotides, the CDR3 is TGTGCCAGCAGCGCTAGACAGGGCACTGAAGCTTTCTTT.

The chain carries TRBV6-5 and TRBJ1-1; maybe TRBD1 (6 bases). The germline gives CDR1 MNHEY, CDR2 SVGAGI. The ends were cut back, 7 bases at V and 0 bases at J, with 15 bases in the middle. This CDR3 has 15 amino acids. DNA of the CDR3: TGTGCCAGCACCCGGGGGGGCCTCATGAACACTGAAGCTTTCTTT. As protein: CASTRGGLMNTEAFF.

The V gene is TRBV4-2, the J gene TRBJ2-3; TRBD2 agrees at 7 bases. The CDR3 has 15 amino acids. Germline CDR1 is LGHNA and CDR2 is YNFKEQ. The V gene end was trimmed by 5 bases and the J gene end by 1 base; junction bases not matched to a gene: 6. CDR3 region: CASSSRTSGTDTQYF. Here the CDR3 DNA reads TGTGCCAGCAGCTCCCGTACTAGCGGCACAGATACGCAGTATTTT.

The table lists this clone with a count of one. The V call is TRBV27, the J call TRBJ1-2; unclear D gene. The CDR3 totals 14 residues. V was shortened by 0 bases and J by 6 bases, with 11 bases between the two germline ends. Germline CDR1 MNHEY, CDR2 SMNVEV (reference sequence). The CDR3 sequence is CASSLSMGADGYTF. CDR3 bases: TGTGCCAGCAGTTTATCGATGGGCGCAGATGGCTACACCTTC.

V usage is TRBV27 and J usage is TRBJ2-7; unclear D gene. Germline lookup yields CDR1 MNHEY and CDR2 SMNVEV (reference sequence). The V end lost 2 bases, the J end lost 2 bases, and 13 bases lay between the germline ends. CDR3 length: 15 amino acids. This CDR3 is CASSLDGRTPYEQYF. DNA for the CDR3: TGTGCCAGCAGTTTAGATGGCAGAACCCCCTACGAGCAGTACTTC.